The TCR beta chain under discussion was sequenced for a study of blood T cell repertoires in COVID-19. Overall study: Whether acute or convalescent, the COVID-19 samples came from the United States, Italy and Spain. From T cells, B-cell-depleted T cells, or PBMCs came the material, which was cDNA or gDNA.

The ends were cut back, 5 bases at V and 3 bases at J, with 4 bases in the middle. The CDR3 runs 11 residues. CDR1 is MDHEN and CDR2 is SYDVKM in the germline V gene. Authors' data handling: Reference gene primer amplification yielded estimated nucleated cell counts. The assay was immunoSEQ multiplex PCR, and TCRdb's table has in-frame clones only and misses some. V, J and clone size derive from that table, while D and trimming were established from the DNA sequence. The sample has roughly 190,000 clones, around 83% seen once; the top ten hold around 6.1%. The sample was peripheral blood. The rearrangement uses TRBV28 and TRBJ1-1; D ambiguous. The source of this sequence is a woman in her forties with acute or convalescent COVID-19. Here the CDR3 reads CASSEDTEAFF. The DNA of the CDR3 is TGTGCCAGCAGTGAGGACACTGAAGCTTTCTTT. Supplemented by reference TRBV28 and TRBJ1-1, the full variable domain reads DVKVTQSSRYLVKRTGEKVFLECVQDMDHENMFWYRQDPGLGLRLIYFSYDVKMKEKGDIPEGYSVSREKKERFSLILESASTNQTSMYLCASSEDTEAFFGQGTRLTVV.